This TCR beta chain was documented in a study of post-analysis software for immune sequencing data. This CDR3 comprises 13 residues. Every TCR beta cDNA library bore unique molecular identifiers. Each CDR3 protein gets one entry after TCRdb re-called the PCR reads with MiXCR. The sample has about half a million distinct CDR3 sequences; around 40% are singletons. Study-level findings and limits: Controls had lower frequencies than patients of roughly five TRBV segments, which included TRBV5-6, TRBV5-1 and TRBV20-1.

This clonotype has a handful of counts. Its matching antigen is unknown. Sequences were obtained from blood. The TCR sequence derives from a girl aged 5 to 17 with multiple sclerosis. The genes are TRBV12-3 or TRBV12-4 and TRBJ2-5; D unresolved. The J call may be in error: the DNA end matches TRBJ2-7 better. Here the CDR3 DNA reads TGTGCCAGCAGTTTTGGTATGGGCTACGAGCAGTACTTC. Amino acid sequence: CASSFGMGYEQYF.